This T cell receptor (beta chain) comes out of a study of blood T cell repertoires in COVID-19. For the study at large: Nucleic acid was either cDNA or gDNA, and it came from T cells, B-cell-depleted T cells, or PBMCs.

The CDR3 extends over 16 amino acids. Germline V CDR1 and CDR2: LNHDA, SQIVND (reference sequence). The V gene end was trimmed by 3 bases and the J gene end by 1 base; junction bases not matched to a gene: 7. Per the study methods: Amplifying reference gene primers gave estimates of nucleated cell counts. Libraries were prepared by immunoSEQ multiplex PCR; TCRdb keeps only in-frame clonotypes and omits some of them. V, J and clone size were drawn from that table, and D and trimming were deduced from the DNA. The sample records almost 400,000 clones, 87% being singletons. Input material: peripheral blood. The TCR comes from a woman aged 55-69 years with COVID-19, enrolled during active disease. The chain couples TRBV19 to TRBJ2-5; TRBD2 aligns across 8 bases. The CDR3 reads CASSISGGGLQETQYF. The CDR3 DNA is TGTGCCAGTAGTATTTCGGGCGGGGGGCTCCAAGAGACCCAGTACTTC.